The 21 T cell receptor beta chains below all came from one sample that was sequenced in a study of response to subunit inactivated influenza vaccine. TCRdb re-analysed the RT-PCR reads in MiXCR, keeping a single row per CDR3 protein. Here the sample spans just over 300,000 distinct CDR3 sequences, approximately 23% being singletons. The sample consisted of PBMCs from blood, taken 21 months after vaccination. The origin of the receptors is a man aged 45-69 years who received an inactivated influenza vaccine.

This clonotype was detected once. The CDR3, as DNA: TGTGCCAGCAGTTTACGGCAGGATGGAAACACCATATATTTT. Its translation is CASSLRQDGNTIYF. The chain joins TRBV12-3 or TRBV12-4 to TRBJ1-3; D is ambiguous. Between the trimmed V and J ends, which lost 2 bases and 3 bases, there was a span of 8 bases. CDR3 length: 14 amino acids.

This chain uses TRBV18 with TRBJ1-1; D remains unclear. CDR1 KGHSH and CDR2 LQKENI come from the germline V gene. This CDR3 has 14 amino acids. V gave up 2 bases and J gave up 2 bases, with 9 bases separating them. This CDR3 is CASSPGVTNTEAFF. CDR3 nucleotide sequence: TGTGCCAGCTCACCAGGAGTTACTAACACTGAAGCTTTCTTT.

In this sample, this clonotype turned up a few times. The V and J genes are TRBV12-3 or TRBV12-4 and TRBJ2-5; D gene unclear. The CDR3 covers 14 residues. Trimming took off 2 bases at V and 2 bases at J, with 9 bases between the two ends. CDR3 protein: CASSLWAPQETQYF. DNA of the CDR3: TGTGCCAGCAGTTTATGGGCACCGCAAGAGACCCAGTACTTC.

The J gene is TRBJ2-5, the V gene TRBV20-1; D tentatively fits TRBD1 or TRBD2 (5 bases each). Germline assignment: CDR1 DFQATT and CDR2 SNEGSKA (reference sequence). This CDR3 is 12 amino acids long. The ends were cut back, 3 bases at V and 3 bases at J, with 8 bases in the middle. CDR3 region: CSARGRKETQYF. The CDR3 DNA is TGCAGTGCTAGGGGACGGAAAGAGACCCAGTACTTC.

This clonotype was picked up many times. The chain is built from TRBV9 and TRBJ1-3; D is undetermined. The CDR3 sequence is 12 residues long. Trimming left V 4 bases short and J 0 bases short, with 2 bases between. CDR1 is SGDLS, CDR2 YYNGEE, per germline. CDR3 bases: TGTGCCAGCAGCCGCTCTGGAAACACCATATATTTT. It translates to CASSRSGNTIYF.

This clonotype was detected only a few times. V gene TRBV20-1 combines with J gene TRBJ1-3; maybe TRBD1 (5 bases). V lost 0 bases and J lost 0, with 9 bases in between. CDR1 and CDR2 from the germline V gene are DFQATT and SNEGSKA (reference sequence). The CDR3 consists of 15 residues. This CDR3 reads CSARDFGASGNTIYF. CDR3 nucleotide sequence: TGCAGTGCTAGAGATTTCGGGGCCTCTGGAAACACCATATATTTT.

The genes are TRBV6-2 or TRBV6-3 and TRBJ2-2; TRBD1 aligns across 8 bases. Trimming at V came to 0 bases and at J to 12 bases, leaving 6 bases not matched to a gene. This CDR3 is 14 amino acids long. Germline lookup yields CDR1 MNHEY and CDR2 SVGEGT. In DNA, the CDR3 is TGTGCCAGCAGTTACTCGGAGCAGGGGGCCCAGCTGTTTTTT. Translating gives CASSYSEQGAQLFF.

The chain uses TRBV6-1 and TRBJ1-5, with D tentatively TRBD1 (6 bases). The CDR3 has 17 residues. V lost 6 bases and J 0 bases, leaving 18 bases between the germline ends. Germline values: CDR1 MNHNS, CDR2 SASEGT. CDR3 sequence (DNA): TGTGCCAGCAGCCCGACAGGTCTAACATATAGCAATCAGCCCCAGCATTTT. It is translated as CASSPTGLTYSNQPQHF.

The rearrangement joins TRBV5-4 to TRBJ2-1; D not certain. The CDR3 loop spans 16 amino acids. Trimming pared 4 bases from V and 0 bases from J, leaving 14 bases between. Germline V gene data show CDR1 as SGHNT and CDR2 as YYREEE (reference sequence). The DNA of the CDR3 is TGTGCCAGCAGCCCAGGTGGGCGCGGCTCCTACAATGAGCAGTTCTTC. It codes for CASSPGGRGSYNEQFF.

The chain recombines TRBV29-1 with TRBJ2-7, with D perhaps TRBD2 (5 bases). Trimming took off 4 bases at V and 2 bases at J, with 9 bases between the two ends. The CDR3 runs 12 residues. In germline, CDR1 is SQVTM, CDR2 ANQGSEA. The CDR3 is CSVAGSTYEQYF. CDR3 nucleotide sequence: TGCAGCGTTGCTGGGAGCACCTACGAGCAGTACTTC.

The V and J genes are TRBV12-3 or TRBV12-4 and TRBJ2-1; 8 bases match TRBD1. CDR3 length equals 14 residues. The J segment lost 7 bases and the V segment lost 6 bases, leaving 8 bases of the junction unmatched. This CDR3 reads CASRGQGGWNEQFF. CDR3 coding DNA: TGTGCCAGCAGAGGACAGGGCGGTTGGAATGAGCAGTTCTTC.

The chain has TRBV12-3 or TRBV12-4 and TRBJ1-1; D is undetermined. The germline V and J ends were trimmed by 2 bases and 3 bases, with 4 bases remaining between them. The CDR3 covers 12 residues. Written as DNA, the CDR3 is TGTGCCAGCAGTTTAAGGTACACTGAAGCTTTCTTT. Protein sequence: CASSLRYTEAFF.

The rearrangement uses TRBV11-3 and TRBJ2-7; D gene unclear. Per the germline V gene, CDR1 is SGHNT and CDR2 is YENEEA. V was trimmed by 1 base and J by 2 bases, leaving 9 bases between them. The CDR3 covers 14 residues. CDR3 sequence (DNA): TGTGCCAGCAGCTTAGGGGGTCTTCCCTACGAGCAGTACTTC. Amino acids: CASSLGGLPYEQYF.

This clonotype has only a few counts. The genes are TRBV7-9 and TRBJ1-2; D not certain. Trimming left V 6 bases short and J 8 bases short, with 19 bases between. Germline V gives CDR1 SEHNR, CDR2 FQNEAQ (reference sequence). The CDR3 sequence is 14 residues long. The CDR3 is CASSYSTPERGYTF. The CDR3 DNA sequence: TGTGCCAGCAGTTACTCGACCCCCGAAAGGGGCTACACCTTC.

The V call is TRBV5-6, the J call TRBJ1-2; D remains unclear. Deletions cut 2 bases from V and 7 bases from J, with 6 bases between. Germline-derived CDR1 and CDR2 are SGHDT and YYEEEE. The CDR3 runs to 11 residues. The CDR3 nucleotides are TGTGCCAGCAGCTTTCTCAGTGGCTACACCTTC. This encodes CASSFLSGYTF.

This clonotype was seen a few times. The chain uses TRBV30 and TRBJ2-3; 7 nucleotides line up with TRBD2. The J segment lost 1 base and the V segment lost 5 bases, leaving 6 bases of the junction unmatched. This CDR3 spans 14 amino acids. Germline assignment: CDR1 GTSNPN and CDR2 SVGIG (reference sequence). The CDR3 spells CAWAVRGGTDTQYF. The CDR3 DNA sequence: TGTGCCTGGGCAGTCCGGGGGGGCACAGATACGCAGTATTTT.

The gene calls are TRBV4-2 and TRBJ2-7; D unclear. V gave up 0 bases and J gave up 3 bases, with 6 bases separating them. Germline lookup yields CDR1 LGHNA and CDR2 YNFKEQ. This CDR3 region has 13 residues. The CDR3 DNA reads as TGTGCCAGCAGCCAAGATCTTGGCTACGAGCAGTACTTC. This sequence encodes CASSQDLGYEQYF.

The genes are TRBV11-2 and TRBJ2-7, with D perhaps TRBD2 (5 bases). This CDR3 has 15 amino acids. V gave up 0 bases and J gave up 5 bases, with 14 bases separating them. In germline, CDR1 is SGHAT, CDR2 FQNNGV. The CDR3 sequence is CASSLDLAAEDEQYF. CDR3 nucleotide sequence: TGTGCCAGCAGCTTAGATCTTGCAGCGGAGGACGAGCAGTACTTC.

This clonotype was counted only a few times. This chain connects TRBV5-1 to TRBJ2-5; 11 nucleotides align to TRBD2. CDR1 and CDR2 from the germline V gene are SGHRS and YFSETQ. With 1 base clipped from V and 5 bases from J, the junction kept 4 bases outside the gene matches. CDR3 length: 15 residues. The CDR3 loop reads CASSLTSGGTETQYF. The CDR3 bases are TGCGCCAGCAGCTTGACTAGCGGGGGTACGGAGACCCAGTACTTC.

This clonotype occurred many times. V usage is TRBV2 and J usage is TRBJ1-1; D is uncertain. The CDR3 runs 14 residues. Deletions cut 4 bases from V and 1 base from J, with 10 bases between. Germline V lookup: CDR1 SNHLY, CDR2 FYNNEI. The CDR3: CASSARGRNTEAFF. In nucleotides, the CDR3 is TGTGCCAGCAGTGCCCGGGGTAGGAACACTGAAGCTTTCTTT.

This clonotype was observed a handful of times. The genes are TRBV5-5 and TRBJ2-7, with 7 bases aligning to TRBD2. Germline-derived CDR1 and CDR2 are SGHKS and YYEKEE (reference sequence). With 4 bases clipped from V and 2 bases from J, the junction kept 12 bases outside the gene matches. The CDR3 totals 16 residues. CDR3 DNA sequence: TGTGCCAGCAGCCCCCCCGGGGGGAGAGGGGCCTACGAGCAGTACTTC. Encoded protein: CASSPPGGRGAYEQYF.